The sequence of this TCR beta chain was determined in a study of T cells in Graves' hyperthyroidism and ophthalmopathy. RNA transcripts gave rise to amplified TCR beta CDR3 regions. The TCR CDR3 first-round RT-PCR relied on the HTBI primer set. TCRdb passed the multiplex PCR reads through MiXCR, listing each CDR3 protein once. The data contain around 440,000 distinct CDR3 sequences, 15% to 18% of them singletons. The CDR3 is made up of 15 amino acids. This clonotype was recorded a few times. A junction end diverges from the germline sequence, so it may reflect a read error. The chain uses TRBV12-3 or TRBV12-4 and TRBJ2-1; D perhaps matches TRBD2 (6 bases). The source of this sequence is a young woman with Graves' hyperthyroidism. The sequencing input was blood. CDR3 amino acids: CASSIAENSYNEQFF. CDR3 nucleotide sequence: TGTGCCAGCAGTATAGCGGAAAACTCCTACAATGAGCAGTTCTTC.